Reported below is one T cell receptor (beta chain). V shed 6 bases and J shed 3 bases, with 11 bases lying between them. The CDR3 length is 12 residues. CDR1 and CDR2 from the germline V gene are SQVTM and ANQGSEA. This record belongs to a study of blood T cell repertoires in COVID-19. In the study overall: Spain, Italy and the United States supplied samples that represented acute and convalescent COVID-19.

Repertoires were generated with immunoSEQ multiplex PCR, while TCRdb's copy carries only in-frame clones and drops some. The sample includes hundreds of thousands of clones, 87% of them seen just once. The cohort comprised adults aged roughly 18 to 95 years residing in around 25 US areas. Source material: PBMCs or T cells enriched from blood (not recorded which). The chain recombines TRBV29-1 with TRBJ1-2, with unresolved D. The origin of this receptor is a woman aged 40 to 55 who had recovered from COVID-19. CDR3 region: CSVPTDYYGYTF. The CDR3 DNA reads TGCAGCGTCCCTACCGACTACTATGGCTACACCTTC.